The following is a TCR beta chain sequence with its context. Its antigen is not known. The entry originates in a study of long-term antiretroviral therapy in people with HIV. Study background: A decade or so separates the oldest specimens from the later 2015 immediate-ART recommendation. Broader study findings: The range of CDR3 lengths in HIV repertoires proved narrower than that found in controls. Blood was collected between the mid-2000s and the late 2010s, possibly under older ART regimens.

There were about 1-10 million cryopreserved PBMC in the samples before DNA extraction. V lost 0 bases to trimming and J lost 4 bases, with 10 bases between them. The germline V gene has CDR1 MNHEY and CDR2 SVGAGI. CDR3 size: 15 residues. Researchers report immunoSEQ v3.0 was run at survey level. Profiling relied on immunoSEQ multiplex PCR, and the TCRdb table lists in-frame clones only, not all of them. Of tens of thousands of clones listed, approximately 85% are singletons. This receptor was identified in a woman between 50 and 59 years old with HIV. Sequenced material: unsorted PBMCs, taken 3.1 years after starting antiretroviral therapy. This rearrangement joins TRBV6-5 to TRBJ2-1, with a tentative D call TRBD1 (6 bases). The chain's CDR3 is CASSYSAGEYNEQFF. The CDR3 DNA is TGTGCCAGCAGTTACTCGGCAGGGGAATACAATGAGCAGTTCTTC.